This entry lists 14 T cell receptor beta chains sequenced from one sample in a study of chemoradiotherapy in HPV16-positive cancers. Method: immunoSEQ multiplex PCR; TCRdb's copy keeps in-frame clones and lacks some. This sample has approximately 1,300 clones, with roughly nine tenths found just once. This sample comprised tumor tissue, obtained from a patient who underwent chemoradiotherapy. Source of these receptors: a human donor with HPV-associated anogenital cancer.

CDR3 bases: TGCGCCAGCAGCCAAGTCTCAGGGGGGTTTGACCATGGCTACACCTTC. Its translation is CASSQVSGGFDHGYTF. The rearrangement uses TRBV4-1 and TRBJ1-2, with 7 bases lining up with TRBD1. The CDR3 length is 16 residues. Trimming took 1 base from V and 6 from J; bases not matched to a gene: 11. CDR1 is MGHRA and CDR2 is YSYEKL in the germline V gene.

The rearrangement uses TRBV7-9 and TRBJ1-2; D is possibly TRBD1 (6 bases). This CDR3 comprises 13 residues. Germline V gives CDR1 SEHNR, CDR2 FQNEAQ (reference sequence). V dropped 4 bases and J dropped 8 bases, with 14 bases sitting between them. The CDR3 coding sequence is TGTGCCAGCAGCTATCCACAGGGAACGGGCTACACCTTC. Its protein product is CASSYPQGTGYTF.

This clone was detected only a few times. The genes are TRBV6-5 and TRBJ2-5; D ambiguous. The CDR3 covers 13 residues. Germline CDR1 reads MNHEY; CDR2 reads SVGAGI. Trimming stripped 10 bases from V and 5 bases from J, with 17 bases between. The CDR3 DNA follows: TGTGCCACCAGGAGCCCCGGGCGGGAGACCCAGTACTTC. It specifies CATRSPGRETQYF.

The V and J genes are TRBV28 and TRBJ1-3; weak D call: TRBD1 (6 bases). Germline-derived CDR1 and CDR2 are MDHEN and SYDVKM. Trimming cost V 4 bases and J 0 bases, with 16 bases left between them. The CDR3 sequence is 17 residues long. This CDR3 is CASSSHRVGGSGNTIYF. DNA for the CDR3: TGTGCCAGCAGTTCACACAGGGTTGGGGGCTCTGGAAACACCATATATTTT.

The chain links TRBV2 to TRBJ2-3; 7 bases line up with TRBD2. This CDR3 has 15 residues. Germline V gene data show CDR1 as SNHLY and CDR2 as FYNNEI. V was clipped by 7 bases and J by 2 bases; unmatched bases: 9. CDR3 sequence reads: CASTRGDSITDTQYF. The CDR3 DNA is TGTGCCAGCACCCGGGGGGATTCAATCACAGATACGCAGTATTTT.

The chain joins TRBV9 to TRBJ2-1; D is perhaps TRBD1 (6 bases). CDR1 is SGDLS, CDR2 YYNGEE, per germline. The CDR3 runs to 19 residues. The V end lost 4 bases, the J end lost 0 bases, and 23 bases lay between the germline ends. The CDR3 coding sequence is TGTGCCAGCAGCCTCGGTGGCCAGGGGTCTATTTCCTCCTACAATGAGCAGTTCTTC. Its translation is CASSLGGQGSISSYNEQFF.

V and J are TRBV9 and TRBJ1-5; D remains unclear. With 2 bases removed from V and 0 bases from J, the gap between germline ends came to 3 bases. CDR3 length equals 13 residues. CDR1 and CDR2 (germline): SGDLS, YYNGEE. CDR3 sequence reads: CASSVYSNQPQHF. CDR3 sequence (DNA): TGTGCCAGCAGCGTTTATAGCAATCAGCCCCAGCATTTT.

CDR3 region: CSAPGGVNTF. The CDR3 DNA is TGCAGTGCTCCTGGCGGCGTTAACACCTTC. This sequence joins TRBV20-1 and TRBJ1-2, with D uncertain. The CDR3 loop spans 10 amino acids. Germline-derived CDR1 and CDR2 are DFQATT and SNEGSKA (reference sequence). Trimming took 5 bases from V and 12 from J, leaving 13 bases between them.

This clone was recorded a few times. J is TRBJ1-6 and V is TRBV18; D remains ambiguous. This CDR3 spans 15 amino acids. Germline V gene sequence: CDR1 KGHSH, CDR2 LQKENI. The V and J ends lost 3 bases and 8 bases respectively, with 14 bases between them. The CDR3 nucleotides are TGTGCCAGCTCACCCCGGCGGAGGGCGGATTCACCCCTCCACTTT. It codes for CASSPRRRADSPLHF.

The chain employs TRBV7-9 and TRBJ2-7; no reliable D call. The CDR3 loop spans 14 amino acids. The V end was cut by 5 bases, the J end by 2 bases, with 13 bases between. The germline V gene encodes CDR1 SEHNR and CDR2 FQNEAQ (reference sequence). CDR3 coding DNA: TGTGCCAGCAGCGAGCCGGAACCCGCCTACGAGCAGTACTTC. Its translation is CASSEPEPAYEQYF.

This chain links TRBV5-5 with TRBJ2-7; 11 nucleotides match TRBD2. CDR1 is SGHKS, CDR2 YYEKEE, per germline (reference sequence). Losses at the gene ends were 4 bases for V and 0 bases for J; bases not matched to a gene: 3. The CDR3 runs 15 residues. CDR3 coding DNA: TGTGCCAGCAGCCAAGGGACTAGCGGCTCCTACGAGCAGTACTTC. Its translation is CASSQGTSGSYEQYF.

The table lists this clone with a few counts. The chain is built from TRBV30 and TRBJ1-2; D call uncertain. CDR1 and CDR2 (germline): GTSNPN, SVGIG (reference sequence). The CDR3 spans 11 residues. Trimming took off 0 bases at V and 4 bases at J, with 3 bases between the two ends. CDR3 sequence reads: CAWSVPYGYTF. As DNA, the CDR3 is TGTGCCTGGAGTGTACCCTATGGCTACACCTTC. Filled out from reference TRBV30 and TRBJ1-2, the complete variable domain reads SQTIHQWPATLVQPVGSPLSLECTVEGTSNPNLYWYRQAAGRGLQLLFYSVGIGQISSEVPQNLSASRPQDRQFILSSKKLLLSDSGFYLCAWSVPYGYTFGSGTRLTVV.

The chain couples TRBV19 to TRBJ1-1, with 10 bases that match TRBD1. Germline V gene data show CDR1 as LNHDA and CDR2 as SQIVND (reference sequence). V dropped 1 base and J dropped 6; count of bases not matched to a gene: 5. The CDR3 is 15 amino acids. The CDR3 coding sequence is TGTGCCAGTAGTATAGTAAGCGGGACAGGGGCTGAAGCTTTCTTT. Translation: CASSIVSGTGAEAFF.

The rearrangement uses TRBV7-9 and TRBJ2-2; 7 bases fit TRBD1. V was clipped by 5 bases and J by 7 bases; unmatched bases: 7. CDR1 is SEHNR, CDR2 FQNEAQ, per germline (reference sequence). The CDR3 is 14 amino acids. CDR3 DNA sequence: TGTGCCAGCAGCCTGACAGGGTCCAGCGGGGAGCTGTTTTTT. Protein sequence: CASSLTGSSGELFF.